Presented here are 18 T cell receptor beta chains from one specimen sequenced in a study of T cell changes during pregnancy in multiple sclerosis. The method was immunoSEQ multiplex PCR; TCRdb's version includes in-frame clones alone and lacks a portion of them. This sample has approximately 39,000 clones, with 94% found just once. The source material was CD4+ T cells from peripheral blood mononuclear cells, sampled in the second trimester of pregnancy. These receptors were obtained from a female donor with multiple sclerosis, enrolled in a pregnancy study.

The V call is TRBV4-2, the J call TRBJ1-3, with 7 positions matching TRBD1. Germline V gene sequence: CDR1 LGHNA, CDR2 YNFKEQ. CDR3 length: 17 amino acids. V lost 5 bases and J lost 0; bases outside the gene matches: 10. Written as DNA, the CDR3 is TGTGCCAGCAGCGAGGCAGGGGGTAGGTCCTCTGGAAACACCATATATTTT. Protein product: CASSEAGGRSSGNTIYF.

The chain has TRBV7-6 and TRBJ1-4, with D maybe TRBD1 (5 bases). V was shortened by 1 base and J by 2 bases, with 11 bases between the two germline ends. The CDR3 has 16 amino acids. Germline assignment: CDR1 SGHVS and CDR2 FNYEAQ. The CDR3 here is CASSLGRGSTNEKLFF. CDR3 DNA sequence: TGTGCCAGCAGCTTAGGGAGGGGCTCGACTAATGAAAAACTGTTTTTT.

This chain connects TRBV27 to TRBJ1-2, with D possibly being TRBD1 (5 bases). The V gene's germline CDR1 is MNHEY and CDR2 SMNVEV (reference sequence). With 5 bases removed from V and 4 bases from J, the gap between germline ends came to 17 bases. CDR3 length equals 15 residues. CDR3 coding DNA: TGTGCCAGCAGTACGACAGTATCCTACGGCTATGGCTACACCTTC. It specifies CASSTTVSYGYGYTF.

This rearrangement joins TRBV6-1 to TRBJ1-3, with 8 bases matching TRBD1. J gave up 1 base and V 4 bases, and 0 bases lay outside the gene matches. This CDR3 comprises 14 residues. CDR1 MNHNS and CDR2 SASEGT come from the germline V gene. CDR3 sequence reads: CASSGTGSGNTIYF. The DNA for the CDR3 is TGTGCCAGCAGTGGGACAGGGTCTGGAAACACCATATATTTT.

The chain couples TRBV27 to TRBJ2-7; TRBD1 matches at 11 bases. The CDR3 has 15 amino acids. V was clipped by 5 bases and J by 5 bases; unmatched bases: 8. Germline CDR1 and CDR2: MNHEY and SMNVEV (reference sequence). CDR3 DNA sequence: TGTGCCAGCAGTATCCCCGGGACAGGGGGTCACGAGCAGTACTTC. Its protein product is CASSIPGTGGHEQYF.

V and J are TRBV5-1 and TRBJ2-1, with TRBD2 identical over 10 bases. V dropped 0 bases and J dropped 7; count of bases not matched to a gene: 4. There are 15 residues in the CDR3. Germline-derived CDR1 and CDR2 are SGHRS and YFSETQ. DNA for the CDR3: TGCGCCAGCAGCTTGGGAGCGGGAGGGATTAATGAGCAGTTCTTC. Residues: CASSLGAGGINEQFF.

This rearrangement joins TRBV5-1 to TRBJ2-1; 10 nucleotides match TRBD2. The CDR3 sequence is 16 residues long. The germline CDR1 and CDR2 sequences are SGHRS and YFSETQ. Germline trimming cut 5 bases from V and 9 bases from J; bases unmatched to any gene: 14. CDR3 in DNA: TGCGCCAGCAGACCCGACCCTAGCGGGGGCGGGGGTGAGCAGTTCTTC. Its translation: CASRPDPSGGGGEQFF.

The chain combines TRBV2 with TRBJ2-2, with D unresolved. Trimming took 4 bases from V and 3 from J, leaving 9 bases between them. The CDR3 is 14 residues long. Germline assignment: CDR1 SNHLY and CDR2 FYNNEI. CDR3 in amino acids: CASSVRQDTGELFF. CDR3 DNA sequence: TGTGCCAGCAGTGTTAGACAAGACACCGGGGAGCTGTTTTTT.

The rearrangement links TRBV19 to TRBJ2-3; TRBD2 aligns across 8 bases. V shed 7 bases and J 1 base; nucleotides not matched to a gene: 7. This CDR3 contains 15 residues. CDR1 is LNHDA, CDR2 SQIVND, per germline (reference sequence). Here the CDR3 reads CASKGAGARTDTQYF. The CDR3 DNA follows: TGTGCCAGTAAAGGAGCGGGAGCTCGCACAGATACGCAGTATTTT.

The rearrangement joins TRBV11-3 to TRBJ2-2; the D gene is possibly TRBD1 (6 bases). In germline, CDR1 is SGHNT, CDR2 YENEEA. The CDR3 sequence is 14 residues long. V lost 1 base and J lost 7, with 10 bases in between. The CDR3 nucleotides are TGTGCCAGCAGCTTAGTAGGGGGAAACGGGGAGCTGTTTTTT. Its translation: CASSLVGGNGELFF.

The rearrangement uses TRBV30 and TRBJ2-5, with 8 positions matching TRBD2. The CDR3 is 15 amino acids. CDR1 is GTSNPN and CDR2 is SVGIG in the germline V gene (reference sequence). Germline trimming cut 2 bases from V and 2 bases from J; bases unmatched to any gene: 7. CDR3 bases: TGTGCCTGGAGTCCTGGACTAGCCGTACAAGAGACCCAGTACTTC. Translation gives CAWSPGLAVQETQYF.

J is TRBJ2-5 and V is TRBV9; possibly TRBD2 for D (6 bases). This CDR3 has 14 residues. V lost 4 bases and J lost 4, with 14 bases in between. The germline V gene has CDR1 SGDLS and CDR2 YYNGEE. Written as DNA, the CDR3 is TGTGCCAGCAGCAGGACCGTGGGAGGAGAGACCCAGTACTTC. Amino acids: CASSRTVGGETQYF.

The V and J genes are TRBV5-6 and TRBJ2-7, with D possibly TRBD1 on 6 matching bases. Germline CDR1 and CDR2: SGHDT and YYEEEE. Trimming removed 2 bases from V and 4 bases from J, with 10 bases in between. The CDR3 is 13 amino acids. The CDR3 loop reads CASSLATGYEQYF. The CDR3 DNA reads TGTGCCAGCAGCTTAGCGACAGGATACGAGCAGTACTTC.

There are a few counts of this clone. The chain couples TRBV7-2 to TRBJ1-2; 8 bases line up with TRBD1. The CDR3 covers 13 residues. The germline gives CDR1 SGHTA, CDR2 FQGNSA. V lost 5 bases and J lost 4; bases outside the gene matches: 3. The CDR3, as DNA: TGTGCCAGCAGCCCAGACAGGGGCTATGGCTACACCTTC. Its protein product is CASSPDRGYGYTF.

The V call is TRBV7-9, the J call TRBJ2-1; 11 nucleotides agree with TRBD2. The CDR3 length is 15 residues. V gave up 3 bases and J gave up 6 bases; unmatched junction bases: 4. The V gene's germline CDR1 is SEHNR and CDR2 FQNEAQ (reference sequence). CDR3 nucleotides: TGTGCCAGCAGCTTCAGGCTAGCGGGGGGCAATGAGCAGTTCTTC. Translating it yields CASSFRLAGGNEQFF. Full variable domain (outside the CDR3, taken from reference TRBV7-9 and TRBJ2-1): DTGVSQNPRHKITKRGQNVTFRCDPISEHNRLYWYRQTLGQGPEFLTYFQNEAQLEKSRLLSDRFSAERPKGSFSTLEIQRTEQGDSAMYLCASSFRLAGGNEQFFGPGTRLTVL.

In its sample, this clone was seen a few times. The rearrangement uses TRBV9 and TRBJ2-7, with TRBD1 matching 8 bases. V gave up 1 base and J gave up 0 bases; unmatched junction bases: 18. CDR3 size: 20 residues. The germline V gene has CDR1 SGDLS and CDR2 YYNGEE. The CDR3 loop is CASSVILRDRRRWRSYEQYF. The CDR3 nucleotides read TGTGCCAGCAGCGTAATACTCCGGGACAGGAGGAGGTGGCGCTCCTACGAGCAGTACTTC.

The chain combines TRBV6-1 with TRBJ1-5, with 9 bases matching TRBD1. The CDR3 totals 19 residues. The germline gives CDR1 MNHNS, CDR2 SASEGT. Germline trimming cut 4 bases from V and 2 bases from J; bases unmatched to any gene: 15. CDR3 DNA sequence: TGTGCCAGCAGTGGACAAAGGACAGGGGTCCATCTCGGCAATCAGCCCCAGCATTTT. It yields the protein CASSGQRTGVHLGNQPQHF.

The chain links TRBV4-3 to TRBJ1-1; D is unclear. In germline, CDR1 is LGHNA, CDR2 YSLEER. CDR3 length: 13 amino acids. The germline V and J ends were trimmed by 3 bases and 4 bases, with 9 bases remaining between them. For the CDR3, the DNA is TGCGCCAGCAGCCAGCGCCCTGGCACTGAAGCTTTCTTT. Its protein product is CASSQRPGTEAFF.